Each of the 8 T cell receptor beta chains below was sequenced from the same sample in a study of T cell changes during pregnancy in multiple sclerosis. Profiled with immunoSEQ multiplex PCR; TCRdb holds only in-frame clones, not every one. The data show 60,000 to 70,000 clones, 91% seen once. The sample was peripheral blood, taken in the third trimester of pregnancy. The receptors were gathered from a female donor in good health, enrolled as a control in a pregnancy study.

J is TRBJ2-2 and V is TRBV12-5; TRBD2 aligns across 9 bases. Germline V CDR1 and CDR2: LGHNT, FRNRAP. With 2 bases clipped from V and 3 bases from J, the junction kept 4 bases outside the gene matches. This CDR3 contains 16 residues. The CDR3 protein is CASGLLSGRYTGELFF. In DNA, the CDR3 is TGTGCTAGTGGTTTGTTAAGCGGGAGGTACACCGGGGAGCTGTTTTTT.

The chain combines TRBV11-2 with TRBJ1-3; TRBD1 might be the D (6 bases). The CDR3 is 14 amino acids. Germline V gene lookup returns CDR1 SGHAT and CDR2 FQNNGV. The V and J ends lost 11 bases and 2 bases respectively, with 16 bases between them. The CDR3 spells CASRGRHTGNTIYF. Written as DNA, the CDR3 is TGTGCCTCCAGGGGACGACATACTGGAAACACCATATATTTT.

The chain joins TRBV28 to TRBJ1-5; 12 nucleotides align to TRBD1. The CDR3 totals 16 residues. J gave up 5 bases and V 5 bases, and 7 bases lay outside the gene matches. Germline CDR1 and CDR2: MDHEN and SYDVKM. The CDR3 spells CASSLPGQGAYQPQHF. The CDR3 DNA reads TGTGCCAGCAGTCTACCGGGACAGGGGGCATATCAGCCCCAGCATTTT. The complete variable domain, with remaining parts taken from reference TRBV28 and TRBJ1-5, reads DVKVTQSSRYLVKRTGEKVFLECVQDMDHENMFWYRQDPGLGLRLIYFSYDVKMKEKGDIPEGYSVSREKKERFSLILESASTNQTSMYLCASSLPGQGAYQPQHFGDGTRLSIL.

The chain joins TRBV10-3 to TRBJ1-1; the D gene is possibly TRBD1 (6 bases). The V end lost 10 bases, the J end lost 3 bases, and 15 bases lay between the germline ends. The germline CDR1 and CDR2 sequences are ENHRY and SYGVKD. This CDR3 region has 13 residues. The CDR3 protein is CATQGKLHTEAFF. CDR3 nucleotides: TGTGCCACGCAGGGGAAGCTCCACACTGAAGCTTTCTTT.

The rearrangement joins TRBV5-4 to TRBJ2-7; TRBD2 agrees at 7 bases. This CDR3 region has 15 residues. V lost 5 bases and J lost 0; bases outside the gene matches: 8. Germline CDR1 and CDR2: SGHNT and YYREEE (reference sequence). The CDR3 coding sequence is TGTGCCAGCAGGGCCGAGCTAGCGGACTCCTACGAGCAGTACTTC. It specifies CASRAELADSYEQYF.

This chain connects TRBV13 to TRBJ2-3; possibly TRBD2 for D (7 bases). V was clipped by 2 bases and J by 2 bases, with 11 bases between them. Germline CDR1 and CDR2: PRHDT and FYEKMQ (reference sequence). The CDR3 totals 15 residues. CDR3 loop: CASSLRGGPTDTQYF. The CDR3 DNA follows: TGTGCCAGCAGCTTAAGGGGGGGCCCCACAGATACGCAGTATTTT.

The chain carries TRBV6-5 and TRBJ1-3; 7 bases map to TRBD1. The CDR3 is 16 residues long. V gave up 4 bases and J gave up 0 bases; unmatched junction bases: 6. CDR1 and CDR2 from the germline V gene are MNHEY and SVGAGI. CDR3 sequence (DNA): TGTGCCAGCAGTTCGCCGACAGGGCTCTCTGGAAACACCATATATTTT. Its protein is CASSSPTGLSGNTIYF.

The chain employs TRBV28 and TRBJ1-2; 7 positions match TRBD1. CDR1 and CDR2 (germline): MDHEN, SYDVKM. The ends lost 5 bases at V and 5 bases at J; junction bases unmatched: 5. CDR3 length equals 13 residues. The CDR3 region is CASSLTGAYGYTF. CDR3 bases: TGTGCCAGCAGTCTAACAGGGGCGTATGGCTACACCTTC.